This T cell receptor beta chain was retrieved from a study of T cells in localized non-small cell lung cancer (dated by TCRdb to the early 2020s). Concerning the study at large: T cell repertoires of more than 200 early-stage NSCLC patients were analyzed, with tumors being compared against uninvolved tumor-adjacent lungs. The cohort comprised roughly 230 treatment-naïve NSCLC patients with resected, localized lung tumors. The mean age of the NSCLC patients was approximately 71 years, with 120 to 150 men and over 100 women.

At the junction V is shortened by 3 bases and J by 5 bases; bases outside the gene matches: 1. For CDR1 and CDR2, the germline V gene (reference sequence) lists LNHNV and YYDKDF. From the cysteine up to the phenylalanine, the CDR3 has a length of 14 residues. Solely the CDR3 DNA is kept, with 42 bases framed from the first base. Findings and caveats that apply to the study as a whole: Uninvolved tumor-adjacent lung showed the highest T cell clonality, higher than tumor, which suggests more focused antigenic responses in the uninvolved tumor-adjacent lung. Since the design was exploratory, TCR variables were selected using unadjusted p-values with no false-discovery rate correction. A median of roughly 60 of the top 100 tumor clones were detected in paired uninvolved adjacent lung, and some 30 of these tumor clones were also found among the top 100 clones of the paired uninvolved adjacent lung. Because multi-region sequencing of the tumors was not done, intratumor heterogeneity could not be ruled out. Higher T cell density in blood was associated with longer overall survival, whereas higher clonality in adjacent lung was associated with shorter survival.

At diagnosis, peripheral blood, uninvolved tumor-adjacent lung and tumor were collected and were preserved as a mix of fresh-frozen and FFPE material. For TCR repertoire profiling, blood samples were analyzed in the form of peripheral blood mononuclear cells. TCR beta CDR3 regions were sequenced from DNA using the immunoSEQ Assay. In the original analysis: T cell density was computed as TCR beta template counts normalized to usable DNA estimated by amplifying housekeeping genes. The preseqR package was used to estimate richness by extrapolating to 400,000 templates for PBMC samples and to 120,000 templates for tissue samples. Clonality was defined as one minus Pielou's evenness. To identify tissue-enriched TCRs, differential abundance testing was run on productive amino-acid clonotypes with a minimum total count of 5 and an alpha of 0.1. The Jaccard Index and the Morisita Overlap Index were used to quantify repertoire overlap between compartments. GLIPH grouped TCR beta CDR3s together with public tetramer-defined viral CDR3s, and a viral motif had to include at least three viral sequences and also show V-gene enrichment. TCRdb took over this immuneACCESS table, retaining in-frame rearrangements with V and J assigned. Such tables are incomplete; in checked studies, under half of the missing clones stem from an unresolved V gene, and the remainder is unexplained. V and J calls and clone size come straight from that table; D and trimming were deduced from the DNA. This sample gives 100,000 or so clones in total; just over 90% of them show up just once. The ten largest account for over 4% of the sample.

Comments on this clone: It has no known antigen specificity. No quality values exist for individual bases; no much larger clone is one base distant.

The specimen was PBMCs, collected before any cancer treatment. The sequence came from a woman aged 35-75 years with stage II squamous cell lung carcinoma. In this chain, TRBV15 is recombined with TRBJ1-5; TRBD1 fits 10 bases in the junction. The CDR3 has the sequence CATSRTGGDQPQHF. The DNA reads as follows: TGTGCCACCAGCAGGACAGGGGGCGATCAGCCCCAGCATTTT.